This record covers a single T cell receptor (beta chain). Measured with immunoSEQ multiplex PCR; TCRdb has only the in-frame clones, and not every one. Of approximately 220,000 clones listed, over 90% are singletons. This specimen comes from a study of control samples from healthy donors and cancer patients. CDR1 MNHEY and CDR2 SVGAGI come from the germline V gene. Trimming took 8 bases from V and 6 from J, leaving 16 bases between them. This CDR3 region has 14 residues. Specimen: blood. The sequence derives from a man in his fifties or sixties in good health. This chain joins TRBV6-5 and TRBJ2-2, with TRBD2 as a possible D gene (6 bases). The CDR3 DNA is TGTGCCAGCTTACTCCGTGGGGGGTCCGGGGAGCTGTTTTTT. Translation gives CASLLRGGSGELFF.